This T cell receptor beta chain was sequenced during a study of blood T cell repertoires in COVID-19. Overall study context: Spain, Italy and the United States supplied samples that represented acute and convalescent COVID-19. T cells, B-cell-depleted T cells, or PBMCs provided the cDNA or gDNA that served as material.

Assay used: immunoSEQ multiplex PCR; TCRdb lists only in-frame clones, some missing. There are approximately 99,000 clones in the sample; 79% occur only once, and 15% to 20% lies in the top ten. The CDR3 is 15 amino acids. The germline V and J ends were trimmed by 0 bases and 1 base, with 7 bases remaining between them. Looked up from germline, CDR1 is MGHRA and CDR2 is YSYEKL. This receptor was obtained from a woman older than 75 with active or convalescent COVID-19. The genes are TRBV4-1 and TRBJ2-1, with D perhaps TRBD1 (5 bases). Sequenced input: peripheral blood. The CDR3 region has the DNA TGCGCCAGCAGCCAAGAAGGGGCTTCCTACAATGAGCAGTTCTTC. Translation: CASSQEGASYNEQFF.